This record looks at one TCR beta chain sequence and its context. The antigen is not known. The entry originates in a study of T cells in Graves' hyperthyroidism and ophthalmopathy. Findings and caveats of the study: Blood also held most thyroid clonotypes expanded beyond 0.001.

Germline trimming cut 5 bases from V and 10 bases from J; bases unmatched to any gene: 12. Germline values: CDR1 SGHTA, CDR2 FQGNSA. This CDR3 spans 16 amino acids. Amplified TCR beta CDR3 regions derived from RNA transcripts. First-round RT-PCR with HTBI primers amplified the TCR CDR3 region. TCRdb re-derived calls from the multiplex PCR reads in MiXCR, one entry per CDR3 protein. The sample holds roughly 700,000 distinct CDR3 sequences, 30% to 40% seen once. The sequencing sample was made of blood. This receptor was obtained from a woman in her thirties or forties with Graves' hyperthyroidism. This rearrangement joins TRBV7-2 to TRBJ1-6; 9 bases are a match to TRBD1. In DNA form, the CDR3 reads TGTGCCAGCAGCGTCCACAGGGGGCCGTGGCGCTCACCCCTCCACTTT. Amino acid sequence: CASSVHRGPWRSPLHF. Full variable domain (missing parts from reference TRBV7-2 and TRBJ1-6): GAGVSQSPSNKVTEKGKDVELRCDPISGHTALYWYRQSLGQGLEFLIYFQGNSAPDKSGLPSDRFSAERTGGSVSTLTIQRTQQEDSAVYLCASSVHRGPWRSPLHFGNGTRLTVT.